The 13 T cell receptor beta chains reported below all come from one sample, sequenced in a study of T cell responses to AZD1222 COVID-19 vaccine. TCRdb's table, derived via immunoSEQ multiplex PCR, lists solely in-frame clones and lacks some. The table records 120,000 or so clones, 91% of them present only once. Source: peripheral blood, taken on day 0 of AZD1222 vaccination. Receptor source: an adult in good health.

The chain employs TRBV5-1 and TRBJ2-2, with a tentative D call TRBD1 (6 bases). The CDR3 has 14 amino acids. The ends were cut back, 5 bases at V and 5 bases at J, with 13 bases in the middle. Germline CDR1 is SGHRS and CDR2 is YFSETQ. CDR3 in DNA: TGCGCCAGCAGTCCTTTCACAGGGACCGGGGAGCTGTTTTTT. This encodes CASSPFTGTGELFF.

A few counts support this clone. This chain connects TRBV25-1 to TRBJ1-1; D is undetermined. This CDR3 spans 12 amino acids. Trimming pared 5 bases from V and 1 base from J, leaving 5 bases between. The germline gives CDR1 MGHDK, CDR2 SYGVNS. DNA for the CDR3: TGTGCCAGCAGTTCAGGGAACACTGAAGCTTTCTTT. Residues: CASSSGNTEAFF.

The chain is built from TRBV6-2 or TRBV6-3 and TRBJ1-5, with TRBD1 as a possible D gene (6 bases). Per germline, CDR1 MNHEY and CDR2 SVGEGT. This CDR3 contains 18 residues. Trimming took 2 bases from V and 0 from J, leaving 17 bases between them. CDR3: CASSYPPTGSHSNQPQHF. The CDR3 DNA is TGTGCCAGCAGTTACCCTCCAACAGGGTCTCATAGCAATCAGCCCCAGCATTTT.

The J gene is TRBJ1-4, the V gene TRBV4-3; 8 nucleotides match TRBD1. The ends lost 0 bases at V and 6 bases at J; junction bases unmatched: 6. CDR3 length: 16 residues. The germline CDR1 and CDR2 sequences are LGHNA and YSLEER. The CDR3 sequence: CASSQDPGGAYEKLFF. CDR3 DNA sequence: TGCGCCAGCAGCCAAGACCCAGGGGGCGCTTATGAAAAACTGTTTTTT.

This clone was seen a handful of times. This chain uses TRBV19 with TRBJ1-1; tentative D call: TRBD1 (5 bases). This CDR3 spans 15 amino acids. CDR1 and CDR2 from the germline V gene are LNHDA and SQIVND (reference sequence). Trimming removed 7 bases at V and 5 bases at J, with 20 bases between. The CDR3, as DNA: TGTGCCAGTAAATATTTAGGGGAATCGGAGACTGAAGCTTTCTTT. Protein product: CASKYLGESETEAFF. Full variable domain (outside the CDR3, taken from reference TRBV19 and TRBJ1-1): DGGITQSPKYLFRKEGQNVTLSCEQNLNHDAMYWYRQDPGQGLRLIYYSQIVNDFQKGDIAEGYSVSREKKESFPLTVTSAQKNPTAFYLCASKYLGESETEAFFGQGTRLTVV.

J is TRBJ2-7 and V is TRBV11-3, with 9 bases lining up with TRBD2. The CDR3 extends over 15 amino acids. V was clipped by 5 bases and J by 2 bases; unmatched bases: 7. The germline CDR1 and CDR2 sequences are SGHNT and YENEEA. CDR3 sequence reads: CASSPGLAQTYEQYF. CDR3 nucleotide sequence: TGTGCCAGCAGCCCGGGACTAGCACAGACCTACGAGCAGTACTTC.

The chain uses TRBV10-3 and TRBJ2-1; possible D gene TRBD2, 6 bases. Deletions cut 11 bases from V and 0 bases from J, with 26 bases between. The CDR3 loop spans 18 amino acids. Germline CDR1 ENHRY, CDR2 SYGVKD. CDR3 sequence reads: CALKRVADFSSSYNEQFF. The CDR3 coding sequence is TGTGCCCTAAAGAGAGTAGCGGACTTCTCGAGCTCCTACAATGAGCAGTTCTTC.

The chain employs TRBV6-5 and TRBJ1-6; TRBD1 agrees at 9 bases. The germline CDR1 and CDR2 sequences are MNHEY and SVGAGI. The trim removed 8 bases at V and 8 bases at J, leaving 7 bases unmatched. The CDR3 consists of 14 residues. The CDR3 nucleotides read TGTGCCAGCGGGGCCGGGACAGGGCATTCACCCCTCCACTTT. This translates into CASGAGTGHSPLHF.

The chain is built from TRBV12-3 or TRBV12-4 and TRBJ1-5; D uncertain. The CDR3 contains 13 residues. The ends were cut back, 7 bases at V and 6 bases at J, with 13 bases in the middle. The CDR3 loop is CASTQRSGQPQHF. CDR3 bases: TGTGCCAGCACCCAAAGGAGCGGTCAGCCCCAGCATTTT.

The chain links TRBV6-2 or TRBV6-3 to TRBJ1-2; 8 nucleotides align to TRBD1. The germline gives CDR1 MNHEY, CDR2 SVGEGT. V gave up 5 bases and J gave up 4 bases; unmatched junction bases: 9. CDR3 length: 15 residues. In nucleotides, the CDR3 is TGTGCCAGCAGTCATTACAGGGGGATCCTCTATGGCTACACCTTC. Translation: CASSHYRGILYGYTF.

The table lists this clone with a few counts. J is TRBJ2-2 and V is TRBV11-3, with D uncertain. Germline V gene lookup returns CDR1 SGHNT and CDR2 YENEEA. CDR3 length equals 12 residues. V dropped 5 bases and J dropped 6 bases, with 7 bases sitting between them. The CDR3 here is CASSRESGELFF. The CDR3 region has the DNA TGTGCCAGCAGCCGCGAATCCGGGGAGCTGTTTTTT.

The chain joins TRBV7-9 to TRBJ2-7, with TRBD2 matching 15 bases. The V segment lost 8 bases and the J segment 6 bases; nucleotides outside the gene matches: 5. This CDR3 spans 14 amino acids. Germline CDR1 reads SEHNR; CDR2 reads FQNEAQ (reference sequence). Written as DNA, the CDR3 is TGTGCCAGCGGCATGGGACTAGCGGGAGGCGAGCAGTACTTC. Translated: CASGMGLAGGEQYF.

The CDR3 region has the DNA TGTGCCAGCAGCTTCGCGGGAGGCTACAATGAGCAGTTCTTC. Amino acids: CASSFAGGYNEQFF. The gene calls are TRBV7-9 and TRBJ2-1; 8 bases align to TRBD2. Germline V gene data show CDR1 as SEHNR and CDR2 as FQNEAQ (reference sequence). The trim removed 3 bases at V and 3 bases at J, leaving 1 base unmatched. The CDR3 is 14 amino acids.